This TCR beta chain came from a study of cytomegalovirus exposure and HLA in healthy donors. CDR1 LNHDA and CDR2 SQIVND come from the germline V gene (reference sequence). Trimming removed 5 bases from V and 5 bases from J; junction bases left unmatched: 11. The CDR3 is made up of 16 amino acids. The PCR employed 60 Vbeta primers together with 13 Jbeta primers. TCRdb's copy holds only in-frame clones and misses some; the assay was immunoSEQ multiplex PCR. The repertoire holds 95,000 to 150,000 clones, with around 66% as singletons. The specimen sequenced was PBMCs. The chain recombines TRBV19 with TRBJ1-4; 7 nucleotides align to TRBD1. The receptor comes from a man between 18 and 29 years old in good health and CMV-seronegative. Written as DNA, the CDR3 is TGTGCCAGTAGTCCCGGAGGAGGGGGCTGGAATGAAAAACTGTTTTTT. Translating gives CASSPGGGGWNEKLFF.